These 22 T cell receptor beta chains came from one sample sequenced in a study of T cells in localized non-small cell lung cancer. The data were produced by immunoSEQ multiplex PCR, yet TCRdb's version contains in-frame clones alone and is incomplete. The data contain about 20,000 clones, about nine tenths of them singletons. The sample was peripheral blood, taken before any cancer treatment. These receptors originate from a man between 35 and 75 years old with stage I lung adenocarcinoma.

This chain links TRBV30 with TRBJ1-3; D possibly corresponds to TRBD1 (6 bases). Trimming removed 0 bases at V and 3 bases at J, with 12 bases between. This CDR3 is 15 amino acids long. Germline V CDR1 and CDR2: GTSNPN, SVGIG (reference sequence). The CDR3 coding sequence is TGTGCCTGGAGTGTAGGGGGGTCGGGTGGAAACACCATATATTTT. As protein: CAWSVGGSGGNTIYF.

V gene TRBV4-2 combines with J gene TRBJ1-2; 9 bases are a match to TRBD1. CDR1 is LGHNA and CDR2 is YNFKEQ in the germline V gene. The CDR3 has 15 residues. The J segment lost 7 bases and the V segment lost 3 bases, leaving 9 bases of the junction unmatched. The CDR3 DNA reads as TGTGCCAGCAGCCAGGGCCGGACAGGGGAGAGTGGCTACACCTTC. Translated: CASSQGRTGESGYTF.

This sequence joins TRBV6-6 and TRBJ2-7; D not certain. Trimming took off 2 bases at V and 3 bases at J, with 11 bases between the two ends. The CDR3 sequence is 14 residues long. CDR1 is MNHNY and CDR2 is SVGAGI in the germline V gene (reference sequence). The CDR3 loop is CASSYGVANYEQYF. DNA of the CDR3: TGTGCCAGCAGTTACGGCGTAGCCAACTACGAGCAGTACTTC.

The rearrangement uses TRBV14 and TRBJ2-7, with no clear D. Trimming removed 6 bases at V and 3 bases at J, with 9 bases between. The CDR3 extends over 12 amino acids. The germline V gene encodes CDR1 SGHDN and CDR2 FVKESK. CDR3 DNA sequence: TGTGCCAGCAGTCCACAGAACTACGAGCAGTACTTC. Translated: CASSPQNYEQYF. The full variable domain, rest sourced from reference TRBV14 and TRBJ2-7, is EAGVTQFPSHSVIEKGQTVTLRCDPISGHDNLYWYRRVMGKEIKFLLHFVKESKQDESGMPNNRFLAERTGGTYSTLKVQPAELEDSGVYFCASSPQNYEQYFGPGTRLTVT.

V is TRBV27 and J is TRBJ2-7; no reliable D call. The CDR3 spans 14 residues. V dropped 6 bases and J dropped 6 bases, with 18 bases sitting between them. The germline CDR1 and CDR2 sequences are MNHEY and SMNVEV (reference sequence). For the CDR3, the DNA is TGTGCCAGCAGGCCCAGCCGGTCCGCCGGCGAGCAGTACTTC. It encodes CASRPSRSAGEQYF.

The chain carries TRBV7-2 and TRBJ2-7, with D hard to call. The CDR3 extends over 13 amino acids. Deletions cut 1 base from V and 5 bases from J, with 9 bases between. Germline V gene data show CDR1 as SGHTA and CDR2 as FQGNSA. This CDR3 reads CASSLDRGDEQYF. The DNA of the CDR3 is TGTGCCAGCAGCTTAGATCGCGGTGACGAGCAGTACTTC.

The V gene is TRBV13, the J gene TRBJ2-7, with TRBD2 matching 8 bases. The germline V gene encodes CDR1 PRHDT and CDR2 FYEKMQ (reference sequence). The CDR3 extends over 14 amino acids. V was pared by 4 bases and J by 8 bases, with 10 bases of the junction left unmatched. This CDR3 reads CASSSRGGATKQYF. The CDR3 DNA follows: TGTGCCAGCAGCTCCCGGGGGGGGGCTACCAAGCAGTACTTC.

The genes are TRBV30 and TRBJ2-3; TRBD2 might be the D (6 bases). CDR1 is GTSNPN, CDR2 SVGIG, per germline (reference sequence). V lost 1 base, J lost 5 bases, and 10 bases lay in between. The CDR3 totals 13 residues. DNA for the CDR3: TGTGCCTGGAGTGAGAGGAGGGGAGATACGCAGTATTTT. The encoded protein is CAWSERRGDTQYF.

The table lists this clone with a count of one. The chain carries TRBV4-1 and TRBJ2-7, with TRBD2 matching over 7 bases. With V trimmed by 0 bases and J by 6 bases, 8 bases remained unmatched. Germline values: CDR1 MGHRA, CDR2 YSYEKL. CDR3 length: 15 residues. CDR3 nucleotides: TGCGCCAGCAGCCAAGAACCAGCGGGGTTGGGCGAGCAGTACTTC. This translates into CASSQEPAGLGEQYF.

The chain uses TRBV11-2 and TRBJ1-4, with a tentative D call TRBD1 (6 bases). This CDR3 has 15 residues. Trimming removed 4 bases from V and 6 bases from J, with 15 bases in between. Germline V gene data show CDR1 as SGHAT and CDR2 as FQNNGV. The DNA for the CDR3 is TGTGCCAGCAGCTCCGGACAGAGTCCTGATGAAAAACTGTTTTTT. Its protein is CASSSGQSPDEKLFF.

By share, this clone ranks as medium-sized. This chain links TRBV27 with TRBJ2-7; unclear D gene. Trimming cost V 3 bases and J 0 bases, with 9 bases left between them. The length of the CDR3 is 14 residues. Germline assignment: CDR1 MNHEY and CDR2 SMNVEV (reference sequence). Written as DNA, the CDR3 is TGTGCCAGCAGTTTTTGGGGAAGCTCCTACGAGCAGTACTTC. This sequence encodes CASSFWGSSYEQYF.

In this sample, this clone turned up once. The rearrangement links TRBV18 to TRBJ2-1; D is unclear. The CDR3 runs to 14 residues. V lost 3 bases and J 8 bases, leaving 14 bases between the germline ends. The germline V gene has CDR1 KGHSH and CDR2 LQKENI. DNA for the CDR3: TGTGCCAGCTCACCTCTGGCGCGTAGCTATGAGCAGTTCTTC. This encodes CASSPLARSYEQFF.

The chain recombines TRBV7-2 with TRBJ2-5, with 10 bases identical to TRBD2. The V segment lost 6 bases and the J segment 4 bases; nucleotides outside the gene matches: 17. The CDR3 extends over 18 amino acids. Germline assignment: CDR1 SGHTA and CDR2 FQGNSA. CDR3 coding DNA: TGTGCCAGCAGTCCTGCGGGGGTGAGCGGGAGGGCCAGAGAGACCCAGTACTTC. Its protein is CASSPAGVSGRARETQYF.

The rearrangement links TRBV27 to TRBJ2-2, with TRBD1 matching 7 bases. Germline V gives CDR1 MNHEY, CDR2 SMNVEV (reference sequence). Trimming removed 5 bases from V and 5 bases from J; junction bases left unmatched: 11. This CDR3 is built from 16 residues. The CDR3 bases are TGTGCCAGCAGTCCCTTCGGAAGGGGGCCAACCGGGGAGCTGTTTTTT. It encodes CASSPFGRGPTGELFF.

This clone was found once. This rearrangement joins TRBV29-1 to TRBJ2-7; D possibly corresponds to TRBD1 (6 bases). The CDR3 extends over 13 amino acids. Germline loops: CDR1 SQVTM, CDR2 ANQGSEA. Trimming took off 4 bases at V and 1 base at J, with 11 bases between the two ends. The CDR3 nucleotides are TGCAGCGTTGGCCAGGGGAAGTCCTACGAGCAGTACTTC. Translation gives CSVGQGKSYEQYF.

This rearrangement joins TRBV7-2 to TRBJ2-1, with D perhaps TRBD2 (5 bases). The CDR3 totals 13 residues. Per the germline V gene, CDR1 is SGHTA and CDR2 is FQGNSA. The germline V and J ends were trimmed by 5 bases and 6 bases, with 11 bases remaining between them. This chain's CDR3 is CASSPGLSNEQFF. The CDR3 coding sequence is TGTGCCAGCAGCCCAGGACTCAGCAATGAGCAGTTCTTC.

The V call is TRBV27, the J call TRBJ2-1; the D gene is possibly TRBD2 (5 bases). The CDR3 has 13 residues. Deletions cut 7 bases from V and 8 bases from J, with 15 bases between. Germline V lookup: CDR1 MNHEY, CDR2 SMNVEV (reference sequence). The CDR3 DNA is TGTGCCAGCAAGCTAGCTATTAGGGATGAGCAGTTCTTC. Encoded protein: CASKLAIRDEQFF.

The chain uses TRBV6-5 and TRBJ2-1; no clear D. The CDR3 is made up of 14 amino acids. Germline CDR1 reads MNHEY; CDR2 reads SVGAGI. V dropped 3 bases and J dropped 6 bases, with 12 bases sitting between them. CDR3 in DNA: TGTGCCAGCAGTTATAACCCCCTCATCAATGAGCAGTTCTTC. This translates into CASSYNPLINEQFF.

The chain uses TRBV19 and TRBJ1-1; the match to TRBD1 covers 10 bases. Germline V gene data show CDR1 as LNHDA and CDR2 as SQIVND (reference sequence). CDR3 length equals 13 residues. The V and J ends lost 10 bases and 1 base, in that order; junction bases with no gene match: 3. This CDR3 reads CATRQGANTEAFF. CDR3 nucleotides: TGTGCCACCAGACAGGGGGCGAACACTGAAGCTTTCTTT. Drawing the rest from reference TRBV19 and TRBJ1-1, the complete variable domain is DGGITQSPKYLFRKEGQNVTLSCEQNLNHDAMYWYRQDPGQGLRLIYYSQIVNDFQKGDIAEGYSVSREKKESFPLTVTSAQKNPTAFYLCATRQGANTEAFFGQGTRLTVV.

This rearrangement joins TRBV7-3 to TRBJ1-2; 7 positions match TRBD1. The germline CDR1 and CDR2 sequences are SGHTA and FQGTGA. The CDR3 is 13 amino acids. Trimming took 2 bases from V and 6 from J; bases not matched to a gene: 3. The CDR3 DNA reads as TGTGCCAGCAGCTTAGAAGGGGGCAATGGCTACACCTTC. The encoded protein is CASSLEGGNGYTF.

The rearrangement links TRBV5-1 to TRBJ2-1; TRBD2 matches at 9 bases. V lost 4 bases, J lost 2 bases, and 4 bases stayed unmatched. The germline V gene has CDR1 SGHRS and CDR2 YFSETQ. This CDR3 contains 15 residues. Written as DNA, the CDR3 is TGCGCCAGCAGCCCTCCTAGCGGGGCCTACAATGAGCAGTTCTTC. It translates to CASSPPSGAYNEQFF.

The chain uses TRBV7-8 and TRBJ2-7; possibly TRBD2 for D (5 bases). The CDR3 length is 15 residues. The V gene's germline CDR1 is SGHVS and CDR2 FQNEAQ. Deletions cut 5 bases from V and 2 bases from J, with 16 bases between. CDR3 sequence: CASSIDLEATYEQYF. In DNA, the CDR3 is TGTGCCAGCAGCATAGATCTGGAGGCCACCTACGAGCAGTACTTC.